This passage covers 20 T cell receptor beta chains from one sample sequenced in a study of blood T cell repertoires in COVID-19. Measured with immunoSEQ multiplex PCR; TCRdb has only the in-frame clones, and not every one. The data hold a few hundred thousand clones, with roughly 85% observed a single time. Sequencing was performed on peripheral blood. The source of these receptors is a woman aged 18-35 years with acute or convalescent COVID-19.

The chain recombines TRBV13 with TRBJ2-1, with TRBD2 matching 10 bases. Germline CDR1 PRHDT, CDR2 FYEKMQ (reference sequence). The CDR3 has 17 residues. The trim removed 4 bases at V and 0 bases at J, leaving 6 bases unmatched. CDR3 bases: TGTGCCAGCAGCTCAATAGCGGGGGGACACTCCTACAATGAGCAGTTCTTC. This translates into CASSSIAGGHSYNEQFF.

V usage is TRBV28 and J usage is TRBJ2-7; D uncertain. The CDR3 contains 12 residues. CDR1 is MDHEN, CDR2 SYDVKM, per germline. The V and J ends lost 2 bases and 1 base respectively, with 3 bases between them. DNA for the CDR3: TGTGCCAGCAGTTTAACATCCTACGAGCAGTACTTC. Its translation is CASSLTSYEQYF.

V and J are TRBV7-6 and TRBJ2-7, with a weak D call TRBD1 (6 bases). The V gene's germline CDR1 is SGHVS and CDR2 FNYEAQ. The CDR3 runs to 14 residues. Trimming cost V 1 base and J 5 bases, with 12 bases left between them. The chain's CDR3 is CASSLGTAMDEQYF. DNA of the CDR3: TGTGCCAGCAGCTTAGGGACAGCTATGGACGAGCAGTACTTC.

The chain recombines TRBV11-1 with TRBJ1-5; D ambiguous. Trimming stripped 2 bases from V and 4 bases from J, with 9 bases between. The CDR3 contains 14 residues. In germline, CDR1 is SGHAT, CDR2 FQDESV (reference sequence). The chain's CDR3 is CASSLRGNNQPQHF. The CDR3 nucleotides are TGTGCCAGCAGCTTACGAGGGAATAATCAGCCCCAGCATTTT.

J is TRBJ1-3 and V is TRBV5-4; 9 bases are a match to TRBD1. CDR3 size: 17 residues. The V and J ends lost 3 bases and 8 bases, in that order; junction bases with no gene match: 15. Germline V gives CDR1 SGHNT, CDR2 YYREEE (reference sequence). DNA for the CDR3: TGTGCCAGCAGCTCTACTTTCACCGGGACAGGGAGGGACACCATATATTTT. Residues: CASSSTFTGTGRDTIYF.

The rearrangement links TRBV2 to TRBJ2-7; D may be TRBD2 (6 bases). The V end lost 3 bases, the J end lost 6 bases, and 12 bases lay between the germline ends. CDR3 length: 13 residues. Looked up from germline, CDR1 is SNHLY and CDR2 is FYNNEI. CDR3 amino acids: CASSDLGGGEQYF. The CDR3 DNA reads TGTGCCAGCAGTGACCTGGGGGGAGGCGAGCAGTACTTC.

There are a few counts of this clone. The gene calls are TRBV11-2 and TRBJ1-1, with a possible D match to TRBD1 (5 bases). The ends were cut back, 2 bases at V and 3 bases at J, with 7 bases in the middle. From germline, CDR1 is SGHAT and CDR2 FQNNGV. The CDR3 sequence is 13 residues long. CDR3 sequence: CASSLRGDTEAFF. The DNA for the CDR3 is TGTGCCAGCAGCTTAAGGGGTGACACTGAAGCTTTCTTT. Together with reference TRBV11-2 and TRBJ1-1, the CDR3 gives the full variable domain: EAGVAQSPRYKIIEKRQSVAFWCNPISGHATLYWYQQILGQGPKLLIQFQNNGVVDDSQLPKDRFSAERLKGVDSTLKIQPAKLEDSAVYLCASSLRGDTEAFFGQGTRLTVV.

The chain employs TRBV5-6 and TRBJ2-7; D not resolved. Trimming stripped 2 bases from V and 4 bases from J, with 7 bases between. This CDR3 comprises 12 residues. In germline, CDR1 is SGHDT, CDR2 YYEEEE. The CDR3 is CASSLYKYEQYF. As DNA, the CDR3 is TGTGCCAGCAGCTTATACAAATACGAGCAGTACTTC. Using reference TRBV5-6 and TRBJ2-7 for the parts outside the CDR3, the full variable domain is DAGVTQSPTHLIKTRGQQVTLRCSPKSGHDTVSWYQQALGQGPQFIFQYYEEEERQRGNFPDRFSGHQFPNYSSELNVNALLLGDSALYLCASSLYKYEQYFGPGTRLTVT.

The chain has TRBV5-6 and TRBJ1-2; no clear D gene. Germline values: CDR1 SGHDT, CDR2 YYEEEE. V was shortened by 8 bases and J by 4 bases, with 9 bases between the two germline ends. The CDR3 spans 11 residues. The CDR3: CASRGSYGYTF. The CDR3 bases are TGTGCCAGTCGGGGTTCCTATGGCTACACCTTC.

The rearrangement joins TRBV11-3 to TRBJ1-5; 7 bases align to TRBD1. The ends lost 3 bases at V and 4 bases at J; junction bases unmatched: 6. The CDR3 extends over 15 amino acids. Germline V gene data show CDR1 as SGHNT and CDR2 as YENEEA. In DNA form, the CDR3 reads TGTGCCAGCAGCTTCTTATCAGGGGGGAATCAGCCCCAGCATTTT. It is translated as CASSFLSGGNQPQHF.

The chain recombines TRBV2 with TRBJ2-4; D remains unclear. V lost 2 bases, J lost 5 bases, and 4 bases lay in between. The germline CDR1 and CDR2 sequences are SNHLY and FYNNEI. This CDR3 has 12 residues. In DNA, the CDR3 is TGTGCCAGCAGTGAACGGGAAAACATTCAGTACTTC. The encoded protein is CASSERENIQYF.

The chain uses TRBV5-1 and TRBJ1-1, with D uncertain. Looked up from germline, CDR1 is SGHRS and CDR2 is YFSETQ. The CDR3 spans 13 residues. The V gene lost 9 bases and the J gene lost 1 base, with 13 bases spanning the gap. This CDR3 reads CATRVAENTEAFF. The CDR3 coding sequence is TGCGCCACCAGAGTGGCGGAGAACACTGAAGCTTTCTTT.

This chain links TRBV10-2 with TRBJ2-7, with 8 bases fitting TRBD1. This CDR3 is built from 13 residues. Germline lookup yields CDR1 WSHSY and CDR2 SAAADI. Trimming at V came to 4 bases and at J to 3 bases, leaving 2 bases not matched to a gene. Here the CDR3 reads CASSAGTGYEQYF. Written as DNA, the CDR3 is TGCGCCAGCAGTGCCGGGACAGGCTACGAGCAGTACTTC.

This CDR3 is CASSLGSSGSPDTQYF. In nucleotides, the CDR3 is TGTGCCAGCAGCTTGGGGTCTAGCGGGAGCCCAGATACGCAGTATTTT. The V call is TRBV5-8, the J call TRBJ2-3; 10 bases line up with TRBD2. Germline-derived CDR1 and CDR2 are SGHTS and YDEGEE. The CDR3 extends over 16 amino acids. V lost 0 bases to trimming and J lost 4 bases; unmatched junction nucleotides: 5.

This sequence joins TRBV3-1 (or the pseudogene TRBV3-2) and TRBJ2-7; no firm D call. V lost 1 base to trimming and J lost 3 bases, with 7 bases between them. CDR1 is LGHDT, CDR2 YNNKEL, per germline (reference sequence). The CDR3 runs 13 residues. The CDR3 region is CASSQGHSYEQYF. In nucleotides, the CDR3 is TGTGCCAGCAGCCAAGGACACAGCTACGAGCAGTACTTC.

This chain joins TRBV27 and TRBJ1-5; perhaps TRBD1 as D (6 bases). The CDR3 is 14 amino acids. Deletions cut 6 bases from V and 2 bases from J, with 11 bases between. Germline V gene data show CDR1 as MNHEY and CDR2 as SMNVEV (reference sequence). CDR3: CASRSRGGNQPQHF. CDR3 DNA: TGTGCCAGCAGAAGCAGGGGCGGCAATCAGCCCCAGCATTTT.

J is TRBJ1-1 and V is TRBV29-1; D gene uncertain. CDR1 and CDR2 from the germline V gene are SQVTM and ANQGSEA. This CDR3 has 15 amino acids. V lost 6 bases and J 3 bases, leaving 20 bases between the germline ends. The CDR3 region has the DNA TGCAGCGTCACAGTCTCCGGAGGAGTTGACACTGAAGCTTTCTTT. It encodes CSVTVSGGVDTEAFF.

The gene calls are TRBV27 and TRBJ1-2, with 9 bases lining up with TRBD1. After removal of 5 bases from V and 7 bases from J, the junction contained 5 bases not matched to a gene. The CDR3 consists of 13 residues. Germline V CDR1 and CDR2: MNHEY, SMNVEV (reference sequence). The CDR3 region has the DNA TGTGCCAGCAGTCCAGACAGGGGGGCTGGCTACACCTTC. Translation: CASSPDRGAGYTF.

The chain joins TRBV7-2 to TRBJ1-3; TRBD1 matches 10 bases. The V segment lost 5 bases and the J segment 4 bases; nucleotides outside the gene matches: 11. Germline CDR1 is SGHTA and CDR2 is FQGNSA. CDR3 length: 17 amino acids. CDR3 nucleotide sequence: TGTGCCAGCAGCGTACGACAGGGGGCGGCTTTAGGAAACACCATATATTTT. Residues: CASSVRQGAALGNTIYF.

This chain joins TRBV28 and TRBJ1-1; possible D gene TRBD1, 6 bases. V was shortened by 7 bases and J by 5 bases, with 14 bases between the two germline ends. This CDR3 region has 13 residues. Germline assignment: CDR1 MDHEN and CDR2 SYDVKM. The CDR3 spells CASTPSTGTEAFF. CDR3 coding DNA: TGTGCCAGCACCCCATCAACAGGGACTGAAGCTTTCTTT. Together with reference TRBV28 and TRBJ1-1, the CDR3 gives the full variable domain: DVKVTQSSRYLVKRTGEKVFLECVQDMDHENMFWYRQDPGLGLRLIYFSYDVKMKEKGDIPEGYSVSREKKERFSLILESASTNQTSMYLCASTPSTGTEAFFGQGTRLTVV.